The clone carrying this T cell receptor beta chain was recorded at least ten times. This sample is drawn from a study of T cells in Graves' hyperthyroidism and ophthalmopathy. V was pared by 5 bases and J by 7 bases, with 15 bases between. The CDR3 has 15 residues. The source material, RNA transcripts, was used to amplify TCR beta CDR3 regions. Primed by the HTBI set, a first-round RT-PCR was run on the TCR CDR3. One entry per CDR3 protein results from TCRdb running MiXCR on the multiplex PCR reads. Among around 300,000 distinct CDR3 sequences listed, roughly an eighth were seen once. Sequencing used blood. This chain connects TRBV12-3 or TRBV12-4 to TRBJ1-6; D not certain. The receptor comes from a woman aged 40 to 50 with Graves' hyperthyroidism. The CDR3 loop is CASSPSGSRNSPLHF. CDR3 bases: TGTGCCAGCAGTCCTAGTGGGTCCCGAAATTCACCCCTCCACTTT.